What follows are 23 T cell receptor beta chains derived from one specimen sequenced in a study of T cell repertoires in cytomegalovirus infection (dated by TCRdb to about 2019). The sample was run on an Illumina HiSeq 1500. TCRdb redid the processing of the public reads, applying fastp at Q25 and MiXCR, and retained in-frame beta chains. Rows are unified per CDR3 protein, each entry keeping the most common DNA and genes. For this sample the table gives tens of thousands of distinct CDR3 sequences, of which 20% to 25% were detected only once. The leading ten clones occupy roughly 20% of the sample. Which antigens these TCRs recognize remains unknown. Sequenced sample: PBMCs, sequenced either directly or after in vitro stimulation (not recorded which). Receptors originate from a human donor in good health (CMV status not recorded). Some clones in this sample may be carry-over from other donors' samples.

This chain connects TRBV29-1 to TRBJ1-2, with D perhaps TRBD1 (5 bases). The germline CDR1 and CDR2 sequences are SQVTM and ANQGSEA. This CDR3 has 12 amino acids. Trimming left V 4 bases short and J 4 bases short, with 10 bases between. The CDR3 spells CSVGGFGYGYTF. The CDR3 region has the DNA TGCAGCGTTGGGGGGTTTGGCTATGGCTACACCTTC.

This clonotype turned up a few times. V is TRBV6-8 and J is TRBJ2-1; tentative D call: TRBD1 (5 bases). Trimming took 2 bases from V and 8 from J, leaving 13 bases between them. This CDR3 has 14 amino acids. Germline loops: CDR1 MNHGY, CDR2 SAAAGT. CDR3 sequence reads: CASSYGAVSDEQFF. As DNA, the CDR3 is TGTGCCAGCAGTTACGGGGCAGTCTCGGATGAGCAGTTCTTC.

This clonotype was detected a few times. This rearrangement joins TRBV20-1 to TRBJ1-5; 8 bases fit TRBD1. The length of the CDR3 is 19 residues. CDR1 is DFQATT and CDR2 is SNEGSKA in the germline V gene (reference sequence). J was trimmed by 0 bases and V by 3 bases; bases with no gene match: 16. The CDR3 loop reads CSASQSSGGLLYSNQPQHF. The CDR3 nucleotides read TGCAGTGCTAGCCAGAGCTCAGGGGGCCTTCTTTATAGCAATCAGCCCCAGCATTTT.

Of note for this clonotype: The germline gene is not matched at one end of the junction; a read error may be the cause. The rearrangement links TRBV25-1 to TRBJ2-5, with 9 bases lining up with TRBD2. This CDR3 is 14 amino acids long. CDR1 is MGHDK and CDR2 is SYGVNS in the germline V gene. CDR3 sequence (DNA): TGTTCCAGCAGTGAATTAGCGGGAGAAGAGACCCAGTACTTC. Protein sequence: CSSSELAGEETQYF.

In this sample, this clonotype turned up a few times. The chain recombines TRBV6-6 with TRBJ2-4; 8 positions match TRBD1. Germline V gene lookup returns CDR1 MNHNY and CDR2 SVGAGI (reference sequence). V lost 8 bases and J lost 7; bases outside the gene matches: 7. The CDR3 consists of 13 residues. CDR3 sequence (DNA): TGTGCCAGCGAGGGACAGGTATTTAACATTCAGTACTTC. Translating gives CASEGQVFNIQYF.

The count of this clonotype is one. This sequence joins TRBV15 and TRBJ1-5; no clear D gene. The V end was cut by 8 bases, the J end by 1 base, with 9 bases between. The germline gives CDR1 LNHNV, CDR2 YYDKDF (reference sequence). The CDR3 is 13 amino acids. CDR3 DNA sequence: TGTGCCACCGGACCGTGGAGCAATCAGCCCCAGCATTTT. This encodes CATGPWSNQPQHF.

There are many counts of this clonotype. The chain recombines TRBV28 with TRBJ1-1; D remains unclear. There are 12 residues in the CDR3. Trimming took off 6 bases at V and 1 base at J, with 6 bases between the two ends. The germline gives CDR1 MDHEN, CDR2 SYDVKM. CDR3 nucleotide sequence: TGTGCCAGCAGGCAGACGAACACTGAAGCTTTCTTT. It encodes CASRQTNTEAFF.

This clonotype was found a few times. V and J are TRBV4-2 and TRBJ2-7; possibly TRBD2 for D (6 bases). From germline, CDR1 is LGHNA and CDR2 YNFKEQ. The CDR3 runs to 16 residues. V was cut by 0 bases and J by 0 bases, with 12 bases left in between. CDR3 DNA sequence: TGTGCCAGCAGCCAAGATCGGGGACTGGCCTCCTACGAGCAGTACTTC. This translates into CASSQDRGLASYEQYF.

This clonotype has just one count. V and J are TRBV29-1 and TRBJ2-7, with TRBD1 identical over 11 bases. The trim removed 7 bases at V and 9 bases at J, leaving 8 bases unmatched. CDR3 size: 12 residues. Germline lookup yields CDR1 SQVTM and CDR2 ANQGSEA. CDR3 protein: CSGSGTGGLQYF. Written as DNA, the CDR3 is TGCAGCGGCTCCGGGACAGGGGGTTTGCAGTACTTC.

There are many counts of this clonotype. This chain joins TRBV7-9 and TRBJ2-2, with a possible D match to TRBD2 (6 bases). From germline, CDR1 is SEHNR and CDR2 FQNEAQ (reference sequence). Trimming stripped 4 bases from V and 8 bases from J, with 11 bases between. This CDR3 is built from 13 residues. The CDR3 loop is CASSSGLEGELFF. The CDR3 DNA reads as TGTGCCAGCAGCTCGGGACTCGAAGGGGAGCTGTTTTTT.

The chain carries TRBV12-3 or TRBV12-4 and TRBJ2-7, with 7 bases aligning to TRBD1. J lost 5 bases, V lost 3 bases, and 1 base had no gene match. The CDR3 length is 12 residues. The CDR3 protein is CASSFTGDEQYF. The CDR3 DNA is TGTGCCAGCAGTTTCACAGGGGACGAGCAGTACTTC.

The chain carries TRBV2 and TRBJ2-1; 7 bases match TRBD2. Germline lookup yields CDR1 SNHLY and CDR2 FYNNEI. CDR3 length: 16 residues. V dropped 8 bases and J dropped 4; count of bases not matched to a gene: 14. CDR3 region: CASLQVGGVRYNEQFF. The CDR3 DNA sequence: TGTGCCAGCCTCCAAGTTGGGGGGGTCCGATACAATGAGCAGTTCTTC.

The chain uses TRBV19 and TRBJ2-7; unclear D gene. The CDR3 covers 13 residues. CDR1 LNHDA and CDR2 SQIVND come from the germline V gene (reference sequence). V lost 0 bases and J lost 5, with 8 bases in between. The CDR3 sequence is CASSIDGSHEQYF. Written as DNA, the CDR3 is TGTGCCAGTAGTATAGATGGTAGCCACGAGCAGTACTTC. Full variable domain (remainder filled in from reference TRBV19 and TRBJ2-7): DGGITQSPKYLFRKEGQNVTLSCEQNLNHDAMYWYRQDPGQGLRLIYYSQIVNDFQKGDIAEGYSVSREKKESFPLTVTSAQKNPTAFYLCASSIDGSHEQYFGPGTRLTVT.

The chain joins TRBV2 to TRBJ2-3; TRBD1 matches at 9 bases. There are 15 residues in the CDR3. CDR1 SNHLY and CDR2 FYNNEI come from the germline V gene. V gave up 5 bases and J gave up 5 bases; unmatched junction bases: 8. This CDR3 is CASSIRDRDEDTQYF. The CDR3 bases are TGTGCCAGCAGTATCCGGGACAGGGACGAAGATACGCAGTATTTT.

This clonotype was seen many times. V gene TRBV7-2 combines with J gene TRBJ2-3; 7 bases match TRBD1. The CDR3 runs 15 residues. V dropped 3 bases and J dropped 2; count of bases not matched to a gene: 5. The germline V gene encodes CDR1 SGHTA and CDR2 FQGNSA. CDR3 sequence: CASSLGQSPTDTQYF. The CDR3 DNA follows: TGTGCCAGCAGCTTGGGACAGTCCCCCACAGATACGCAGTATTTT.

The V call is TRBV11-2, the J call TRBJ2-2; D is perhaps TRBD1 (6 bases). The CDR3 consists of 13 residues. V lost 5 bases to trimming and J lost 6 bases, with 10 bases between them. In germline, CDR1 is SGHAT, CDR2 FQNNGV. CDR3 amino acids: CASSPQGPGELFF. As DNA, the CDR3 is TGTGCCAGCAGCCCCCAGGGGCCCGGGGAGCTGTTTTTT.

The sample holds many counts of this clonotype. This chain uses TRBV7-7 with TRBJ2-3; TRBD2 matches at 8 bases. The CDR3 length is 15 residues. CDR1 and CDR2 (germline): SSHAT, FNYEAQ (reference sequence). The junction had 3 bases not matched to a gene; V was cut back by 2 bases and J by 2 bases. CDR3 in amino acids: CASSLSGGYTDTQYF. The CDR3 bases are TGTGCCAGCAGCTTAAGCGGGGGCTACACAGATACGCAGTATTTT.

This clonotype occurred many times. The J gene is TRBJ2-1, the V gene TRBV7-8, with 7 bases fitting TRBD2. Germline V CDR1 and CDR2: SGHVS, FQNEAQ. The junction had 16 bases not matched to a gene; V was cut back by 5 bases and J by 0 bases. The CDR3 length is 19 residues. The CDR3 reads CASSIWTGWEGSSYNEQFF. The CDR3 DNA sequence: TGTGCCAGCAGCATATGGACTGGGTGGGAGGGAAGCTCCTACAATGAGCAGTTCTTC.

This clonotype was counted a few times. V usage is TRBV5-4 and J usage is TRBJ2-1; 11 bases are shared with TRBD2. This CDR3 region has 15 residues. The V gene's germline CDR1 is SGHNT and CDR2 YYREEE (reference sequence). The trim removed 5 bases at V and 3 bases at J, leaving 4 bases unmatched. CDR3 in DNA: TGTGCCAGCAGACCGGGACTAGCGGACTACAATGAGCAGTTCTTC. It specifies CASRPGLADYNEQFF.

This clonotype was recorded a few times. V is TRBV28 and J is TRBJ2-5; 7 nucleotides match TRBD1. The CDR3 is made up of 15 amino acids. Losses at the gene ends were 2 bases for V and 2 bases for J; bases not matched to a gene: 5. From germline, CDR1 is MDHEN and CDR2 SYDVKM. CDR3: CASSLPTGAQETQYF. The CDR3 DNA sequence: TGTGCCAGCAGTTTACCTACAGGGGCACAAGAGACCCAGTACTTC.

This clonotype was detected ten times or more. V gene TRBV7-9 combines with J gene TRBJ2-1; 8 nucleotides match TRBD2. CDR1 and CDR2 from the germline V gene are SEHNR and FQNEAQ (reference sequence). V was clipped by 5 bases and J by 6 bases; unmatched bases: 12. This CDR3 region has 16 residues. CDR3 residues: CASSPRGGGDTNEQFF. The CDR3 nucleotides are TGTGCCAGCAGCCCCCGGGGGGGTGGCGATACCAATGAGCAGTTCTTC.

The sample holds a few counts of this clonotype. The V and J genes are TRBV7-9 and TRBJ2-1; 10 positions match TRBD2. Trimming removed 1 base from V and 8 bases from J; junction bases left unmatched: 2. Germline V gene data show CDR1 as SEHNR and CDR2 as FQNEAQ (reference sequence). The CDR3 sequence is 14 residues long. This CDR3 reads CASSLGTSGYEQFF. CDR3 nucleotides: TGTGCCAGCAGCTTAGGGACTAGCGGTTATGAGCAGTTCTTC.

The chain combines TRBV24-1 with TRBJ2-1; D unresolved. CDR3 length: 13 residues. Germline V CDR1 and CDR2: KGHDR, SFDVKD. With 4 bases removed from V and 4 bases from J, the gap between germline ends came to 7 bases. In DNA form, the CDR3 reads TGTGCCACCAGTGACGACCTATACAATGAGCAGTTCTTC. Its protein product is CATSDDLYNEQFF.